This TCR beta chain is drawn from a study of blood T cell repertoires in COVID-19. Only in-frame clones appear in the TCRdb table, and some are missing; sequencing was by immunoSEQ multiplex PCR. The profile shows 20,000 to 30,000 clones, 80% to 90% of them singletons. Trimming left V 7 bases short and J 0 bases short, with 16 bases between. The CDR3 has 16 residues. Per the germline V gene, CDR1 is SNHLY and CDR2 is FYNNEI. The sample consisted of peripheral blood. The source of this sequence is a human donor with active COVID-19. The donor label of this sample is uncertain. The V and J genes are TRBV2 and TRBJ2-1; D is undetermined. The DNA of the CDR3 is TGTGCCAGCACCTTCTTACTGAGGAGCTCCTACAATGAGCAGTTCTTC. The encoded protein is CASTFLLRSSYNEQFF.